The rows below give T cell receptor beta chains drawn from one sample of a study of blood T cell repertoires in COVID-19. Profiling relied on immunoSEQ multiplex PCR, and the TCRdb table lists in-frame clones only, not all of them. The table records roughly 30,000 clones, roughly 90% of them present only once. The sequenced material came from peripheral blood. The receptor set was obtained from a human donor in a cohort sampled during active COVID-19. CDR3s include the opening cysteine and the closing phenylalanine or tryptophan. A D gene is named only where the DNA matches it firmly. Clone size is stated in some rows and not others, as once, few, many or a class when expanded.

cdr3_aa cdr3_nt v_call clone_size j_call d_call
CASTSGYEQYF TGTGCCAGCACCTCAGGATACGAGCAGTACTTC TRBV3-1/TRBV3-2 - TRBJ2-7 -
CASSLEGTGELFF TGCGCCAGCAGCTTGGAGGGGACCGGGGAGCTGTTTTTT TRBV5-1 - TRBJ2-2 -
CASSQEGGQGAGGYTF TGTGCCAGCAGCCAAGAGGGGGGACAGGGGGCGGGTGGCTACACCTTC TRBV4-2 - TRBJ1-2 TRBD1
CACVPGGRNTQYF TGTGCCTGCGTTCCAGGGGGCCGGAATACGCAGTATTTT TRBV30 - TRBJ2-3 TRBD1
CASSVGGGAGTDTQYF TGTGCCAGCAGTGTTGGAGGGGGGGCGGGCACAGATACGCAGTATTTT TRBV2 - TRBJ2-3 -
CASTQGGEGLQETQYF TGTGCCAGCACTCAAGGGGGCGAGGGGCTCCAAGAGACCCAGTACTTC TRBV6-6 - TRBJ2-5 TRBD1
CASSSKQGNTQYF TGTGCCAGCAGCTCCAAACAGGGAAATACGCAGTATTTT TRBV7-2 - TRBJ2-3 -
CASRIQGWSNQPQHF TGTGCCAGCAGAATACAGGGCTGGAGCAATCAGCCCCAGCATTTT TRBV27 - TRBJ1-5 -
CASSWGSGVGETQYF TGTGCCAGCAGTTGGGGTAGCGGGGTAGGCGAGACCCAGTACTTC TRBV6-2/TRBV6-3 once TRBJ2-5 TRBD2
CASSYLYEQYF TGTGCCAGCAGCTATCTCTACGAGCAGTACTTC TRBV2 - TRBJ2-7 -